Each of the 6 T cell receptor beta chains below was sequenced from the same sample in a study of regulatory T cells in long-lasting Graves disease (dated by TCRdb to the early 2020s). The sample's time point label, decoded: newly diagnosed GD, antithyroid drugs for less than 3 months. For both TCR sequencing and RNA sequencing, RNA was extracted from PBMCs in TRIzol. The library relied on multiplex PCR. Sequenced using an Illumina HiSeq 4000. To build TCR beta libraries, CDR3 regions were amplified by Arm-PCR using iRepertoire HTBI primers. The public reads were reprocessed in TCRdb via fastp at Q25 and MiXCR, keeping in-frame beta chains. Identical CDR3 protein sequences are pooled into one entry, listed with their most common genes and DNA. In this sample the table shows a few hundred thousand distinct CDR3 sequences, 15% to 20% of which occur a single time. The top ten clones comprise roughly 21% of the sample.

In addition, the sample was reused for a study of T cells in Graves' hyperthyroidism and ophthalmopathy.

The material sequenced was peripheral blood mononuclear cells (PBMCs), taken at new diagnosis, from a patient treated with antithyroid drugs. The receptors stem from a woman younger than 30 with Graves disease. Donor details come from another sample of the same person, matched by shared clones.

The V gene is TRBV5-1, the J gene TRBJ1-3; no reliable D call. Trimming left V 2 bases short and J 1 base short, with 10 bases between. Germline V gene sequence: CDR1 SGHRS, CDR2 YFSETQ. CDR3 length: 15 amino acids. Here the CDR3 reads CASSFPHGSGNTIYF. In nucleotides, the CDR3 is TGCGCCAGCAGCTTCCCTCACGGTTCTGGAAACACCATATATTTT.

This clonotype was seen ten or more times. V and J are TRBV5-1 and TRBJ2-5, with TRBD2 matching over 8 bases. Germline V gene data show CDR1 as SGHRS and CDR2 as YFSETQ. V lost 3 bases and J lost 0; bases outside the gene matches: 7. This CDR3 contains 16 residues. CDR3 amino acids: CASSYGRGIHQETQYF. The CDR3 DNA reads TGCGCCAGCAGCTACGGGAGGGGAATCCACCAAGAGACCCAGTACTTC.

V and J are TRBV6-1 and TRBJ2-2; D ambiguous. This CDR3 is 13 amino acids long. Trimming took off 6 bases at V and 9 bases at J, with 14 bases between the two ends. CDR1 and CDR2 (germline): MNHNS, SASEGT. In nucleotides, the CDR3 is TGTGCCAGCAGCCCGTCGGGCCTCAGGGAGCTGTTTTTT. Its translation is CASSPSGLRELFF.

CDR3 in DNA: TGTGCCAGCAGTACTCCCGGACAGGGATCCTATAGCAATCAGCCCCAGCATTTT. It yields the protein CASSTPGQGSYSNQPQHF. The rearrangement joins TRBV6-2 or TRBV6-3 to TRBJ1-5, with 8 bases aligning to TRBD1. CDR3 size: 18 residues. Germline V gene data show CDR1 as MNHEY and CDR2 as SVGEGT. V trimming: 5 bases; J trimming: 0 bases; junction bases outside the gene matches: 12.

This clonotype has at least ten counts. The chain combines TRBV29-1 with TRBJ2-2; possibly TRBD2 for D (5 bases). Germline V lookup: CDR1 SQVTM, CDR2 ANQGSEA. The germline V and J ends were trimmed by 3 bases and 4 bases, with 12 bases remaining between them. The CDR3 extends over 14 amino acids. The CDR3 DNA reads TGCAGCGTTGAGTTCGTTCGGGGCACCGGGGAGCTGTTTTTT. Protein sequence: CSVEFVRGTGELFF.

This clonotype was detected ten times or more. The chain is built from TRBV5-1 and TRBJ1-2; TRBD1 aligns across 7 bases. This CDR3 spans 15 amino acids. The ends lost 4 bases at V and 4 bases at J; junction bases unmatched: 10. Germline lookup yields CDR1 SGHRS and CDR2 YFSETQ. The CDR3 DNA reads TGCGCCAGCAGCCCACGTACAGGGGAGAGCTATGGCTACACCTTC. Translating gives CASSPRTGESYGYTF. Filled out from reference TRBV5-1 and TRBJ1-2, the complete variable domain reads KAGVTQTPRYLIKTRGQQVTLSCSPISGHRSVSWYQQTPGQGLQFLFEYFSETQRNKGNFPGRFSGRQFSNSRSEMNVSTLELGDSALYLCASSPRTGESYGYTFGSGTRLTVV.